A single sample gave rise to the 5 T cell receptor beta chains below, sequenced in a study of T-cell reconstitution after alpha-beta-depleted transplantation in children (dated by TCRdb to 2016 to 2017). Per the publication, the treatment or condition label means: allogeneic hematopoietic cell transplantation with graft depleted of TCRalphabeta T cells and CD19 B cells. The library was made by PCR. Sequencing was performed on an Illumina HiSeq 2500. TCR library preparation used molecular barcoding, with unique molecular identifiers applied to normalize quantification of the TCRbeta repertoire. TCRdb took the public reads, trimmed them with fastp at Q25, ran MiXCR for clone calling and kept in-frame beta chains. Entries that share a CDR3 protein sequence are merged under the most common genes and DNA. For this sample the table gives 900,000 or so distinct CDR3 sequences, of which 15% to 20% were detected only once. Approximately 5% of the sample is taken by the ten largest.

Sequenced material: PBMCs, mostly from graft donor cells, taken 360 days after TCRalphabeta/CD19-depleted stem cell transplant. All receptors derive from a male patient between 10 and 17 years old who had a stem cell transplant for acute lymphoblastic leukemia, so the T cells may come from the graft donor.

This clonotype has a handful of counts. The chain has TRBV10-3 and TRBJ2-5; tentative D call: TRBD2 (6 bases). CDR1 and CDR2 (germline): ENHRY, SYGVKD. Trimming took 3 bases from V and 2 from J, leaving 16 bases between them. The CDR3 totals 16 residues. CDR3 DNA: TGTGCCATCAGTGAAGGCACATACCGGGAGCAAGAGACCCAGTACTTC. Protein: CAISEGTYREQETQYF.

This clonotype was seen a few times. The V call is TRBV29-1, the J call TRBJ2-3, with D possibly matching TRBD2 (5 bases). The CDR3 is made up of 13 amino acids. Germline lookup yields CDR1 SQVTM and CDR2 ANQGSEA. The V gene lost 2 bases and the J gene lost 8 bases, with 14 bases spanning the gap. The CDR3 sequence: CSVEPGLYGTQYF. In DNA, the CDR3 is TGCAGCGTTGAACCGGGGTTGTATGGTACGCAGTATTTT.

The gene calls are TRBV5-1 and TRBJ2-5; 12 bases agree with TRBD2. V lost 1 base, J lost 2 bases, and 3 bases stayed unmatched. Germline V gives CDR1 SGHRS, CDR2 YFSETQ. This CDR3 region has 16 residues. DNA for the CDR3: TGCGCCAGCAGCTTGTGGACTAGCGGGGTTCAAGAGACCCAGTACTTC. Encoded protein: CASSLWTSGVQETQYF.

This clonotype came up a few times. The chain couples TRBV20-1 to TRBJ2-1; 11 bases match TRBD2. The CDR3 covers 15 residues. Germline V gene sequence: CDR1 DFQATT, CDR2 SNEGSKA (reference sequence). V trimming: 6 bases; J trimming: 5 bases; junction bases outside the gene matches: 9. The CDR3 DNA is TGCAGTGCAACCACTAGCGGGAGAGGGAACAATGAGCAGTTCTTC. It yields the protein CSATTSGRGNNEQFF.

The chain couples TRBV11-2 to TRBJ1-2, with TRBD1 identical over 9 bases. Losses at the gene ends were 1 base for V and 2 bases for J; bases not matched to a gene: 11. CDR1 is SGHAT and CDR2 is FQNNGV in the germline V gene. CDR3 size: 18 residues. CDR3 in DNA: TGTGCCAGCAGCTTAGTTCCCGGGACAGGGAATAACAACTATGGCTACACCTTC. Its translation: CASSLVPGTGNNNYGYTF.